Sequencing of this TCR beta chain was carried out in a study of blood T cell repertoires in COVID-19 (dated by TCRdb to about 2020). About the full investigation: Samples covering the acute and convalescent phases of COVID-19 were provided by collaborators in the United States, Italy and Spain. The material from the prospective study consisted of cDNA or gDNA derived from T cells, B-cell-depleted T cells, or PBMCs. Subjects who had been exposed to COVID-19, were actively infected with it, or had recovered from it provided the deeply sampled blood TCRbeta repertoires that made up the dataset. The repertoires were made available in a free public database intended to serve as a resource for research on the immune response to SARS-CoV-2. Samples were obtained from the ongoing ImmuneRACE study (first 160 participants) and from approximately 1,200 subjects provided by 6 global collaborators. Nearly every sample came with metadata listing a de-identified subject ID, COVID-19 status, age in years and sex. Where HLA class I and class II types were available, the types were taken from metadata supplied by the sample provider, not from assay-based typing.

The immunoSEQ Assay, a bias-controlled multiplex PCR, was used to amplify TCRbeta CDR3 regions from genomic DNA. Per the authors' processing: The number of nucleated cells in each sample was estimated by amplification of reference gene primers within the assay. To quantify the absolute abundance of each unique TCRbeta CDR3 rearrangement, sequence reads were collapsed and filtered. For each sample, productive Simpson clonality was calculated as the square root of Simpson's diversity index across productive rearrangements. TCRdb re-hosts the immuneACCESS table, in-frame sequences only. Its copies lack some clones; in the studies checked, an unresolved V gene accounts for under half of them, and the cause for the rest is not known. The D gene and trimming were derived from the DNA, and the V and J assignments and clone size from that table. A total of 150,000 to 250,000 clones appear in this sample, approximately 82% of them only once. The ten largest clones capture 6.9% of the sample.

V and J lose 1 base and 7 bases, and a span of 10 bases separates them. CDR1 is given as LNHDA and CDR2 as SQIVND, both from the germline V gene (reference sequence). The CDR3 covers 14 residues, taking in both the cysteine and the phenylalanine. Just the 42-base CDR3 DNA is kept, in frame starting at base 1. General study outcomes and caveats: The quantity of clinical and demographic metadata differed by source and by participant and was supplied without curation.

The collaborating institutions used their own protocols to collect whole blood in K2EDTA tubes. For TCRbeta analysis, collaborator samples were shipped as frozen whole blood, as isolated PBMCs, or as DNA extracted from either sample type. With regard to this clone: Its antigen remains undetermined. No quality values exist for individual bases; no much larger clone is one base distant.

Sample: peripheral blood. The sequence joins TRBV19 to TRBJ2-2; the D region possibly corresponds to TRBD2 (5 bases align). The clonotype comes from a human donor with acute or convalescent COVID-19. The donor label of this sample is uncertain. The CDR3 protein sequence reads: CASSIASPSGELFF. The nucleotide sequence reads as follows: TGTGCCAGTAGTATAGCTAGCCCTAGCGGGGAGCTGTTTTTT.